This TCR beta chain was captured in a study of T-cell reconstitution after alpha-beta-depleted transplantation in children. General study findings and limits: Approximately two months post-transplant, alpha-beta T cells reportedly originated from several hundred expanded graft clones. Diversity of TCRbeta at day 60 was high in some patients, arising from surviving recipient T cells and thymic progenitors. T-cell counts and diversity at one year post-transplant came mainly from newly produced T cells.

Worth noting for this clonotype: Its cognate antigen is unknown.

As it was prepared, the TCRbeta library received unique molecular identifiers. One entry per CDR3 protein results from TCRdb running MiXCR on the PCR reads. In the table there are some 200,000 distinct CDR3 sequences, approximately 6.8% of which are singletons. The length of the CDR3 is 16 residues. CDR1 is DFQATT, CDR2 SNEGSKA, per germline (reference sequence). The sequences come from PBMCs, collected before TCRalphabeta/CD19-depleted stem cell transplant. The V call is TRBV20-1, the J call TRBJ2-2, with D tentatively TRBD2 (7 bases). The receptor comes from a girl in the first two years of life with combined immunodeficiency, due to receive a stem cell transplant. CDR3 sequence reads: CSFSRSGGKHTGELFF. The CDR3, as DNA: TGCAGCTTCTCCAGGTCGGGGGGCAAACACACCGGGGAGCTGTTTTTT.